This T cell receptor (beta chain) came from a study of graft-versus-host responses after intestinal transplantation. Study-wide points: Detected in recipient marrow were GvH clones, some of which were first observed in ileum or blood.

Tissue processing of the graft released intraepithelial and lamina propria lymphocytes from it. Of note for this clone: The target antigen is unknown.

Clones were read by immunoSEQ multiplex PCR, and TCRdb kept only the in-frame ones, dropping some. The sample holds 4,000 to 5,500 clones, 60% to 85% seen once. Source: ileum tissue, taken around four months after intestinal transplantation. The sequence came from a human patient who received an intestinal transplant, so some T cells may come from the graft donor.

This CDR3 reads CASSIHLPGTSGKSYEQYF. The CDR3 nucleotides are TGTGCCAGCAGCATCCACCTTCCCGGGACTAGCGGGAAGTCGTACGAGCAGTACTTC. V and J are TRBV11-2 and TRBJ2-7; 13 nucleotides align to TRBD2. The V segment lost 5 bases and the J segment 4 bases; nucleotides outside the gene matches: 17. Germline CDR1 and CDR2: SGHAT and FQNNGV. The CDR3 has 19 amino acids.